One sample yielded the 18 T cell receptor beta chains listed below, sequenced in a study of T cell responses to AZD1222 COVID-19 vaccine. The method was immunoSEQ multiplex PCR; TCRdb's version includes in-frame clones alone and lacks a portion of them. The sample consists of over 120,000 clones, 80% to 95% of them appearing once. The specimen comprised peripheral blood, sampled on day 0 of AZD1222 vaccination. These receptors were collected from an adult in good health.

This chain joins TRBV19 and TRBJ2-1; tentatively, D is TRBD2 (5 bases). Germline V gene sequence: CDR1 LNHDA, CDR2 SQIVND (reference sequence). The CDR3 is made up of 14 amino acids. The V gene lost 7 bases and the J gene lost 3 bases, with 13 bases spanning the gap. The CDR3 DNA sequence: TGTGCCAGTACAGAGGGCCGCTACTACAATGAGCAGTTCTTC. It codes for CASTEGRYYNEQFF. The entire variable domain, with the rest obtained from reference TRBV19 and TRBJ2-1, is as follows: DGGITQSPKYLFRKEGQNVTLSCEQNLNHDAMYWYRQDPGQGLRLIYYSQIVNDFQKGDIAEGYSVSREKKESFPLTVTSAQKNPTAFYLCASTEGRYYNEQFFGPGTRLTVL.

This clone was counted a single time. The chain carries TRBV6-5 and TRBJ1-2; D gene unclear. From germline, CDR1 is MNHEY and CDR2 SVGAGI. This CDR3 has 12 amino acids. V lost 7 bases to trimming and J lost 0 bases, with 6 bases between them. In DNA, the CDR3 is TGTGCCAGCACAGGTTCTAACTATGGCTACACCTTC. This sequence encodes CASTGSNYGYTF.

V and J are TRBV5-1 and TRBJ2-5; 12 nucleotides agree with TRBD2. Trimming removed 6 bases from V and 2 bases from J; junction bases left unmatched: 5. The CDR3 spans 15 residues. Germline V gene lookup returns CDR1 SGHRS and CDR2 YFSETQ. This chain's CDR3 is CASIPGTSGQETQYF. DNA of the CDR3: TGCGCCAGCATCCCCGGGACTAGCGGGCAAGAGACCCAGTACTTC.

The genes are TRBV7-2 and TRBJ1-5; 10 bases match TRBD1. Germline values: CDR1 SGHTA, CDR2 FQGNSA. V shed 5 bases, J shed 9 bases, and the junction held 10 bases outside the gene matches. This CDR3 is 15 amino acids long. CDR3 residues: CASSPGTGDPRPQHF. CDR3 coding DNA: TGTGCCAGCAGCCCTGGGACAGGGGATCCGAGGCCCCAGCATTTT.

The V gene is TRBV7-2, the J gene TRBJ2-3; D not resolved. The CDR3 contains 16 residues. The V end was cut by 2 bases, the J end by 0 bases, with 12 bases between. Germline V gene data show CDR1 as SGHTA and CDR2 as FQGNSA. The CDR3 spells CASSLLGGTSTDTQYF. CDR3 DNA: TGTGCCAGCAGCTTACTTGGCGGAACTAGCACAGATACGCAGTATTTT. Combining the CDR3 with reference TRBV7-2 and TRBJ2-3 gives the whole variable domain GAGVSQSPSNKVTEKGKDVELRCDPISGHTALYWYRQSLGQGLEFLIYFQGNSAPDKSGLPSDRFSAERTGGSVSTLTIQRTQQEDSAVYLCASSLLGGTSTDTQYFGPGTRLTVL.

The V and J genes are TRBV28 and TRBJ1-5, with D tentatively TRBD1 (5 bases). With 6 bases removed from V and 0 bases from J, the gap between germline ends came to 18 bases. Per the germline V gene, CDR1 is MDHEN and CDR2 is SYDVKM. This CDR3 is built from 17 residues. CDR3 sequence reads: CASRSGAAGYSNQPQHF. CDR3 DNA: TGTGCCAGCAGATCCGGGGCAGCGGGCTATAGCAATCAGCCCCAGCATTTT.

The chain couples TRBV12-3 or TRBV12-4 to TRBJ1-4; 7 nucleotides agree with TRBD1. V was clipped by 2 bases and J by 13 bases; unmatched bases: 4. The CDR3 covers 12 residues. CDR3 loop: CASSLQQGILFF. The CDR3 DNA sequence: TGTGCCAGCAGTTTACAACAGGGGATACTGTTTTTT.

This chain links TRBV4-2 with TRBJ2-1, with a tentative D call TRBD2 (7 bases). The V end was cut by 0 bases, the J end by 8 bases, with 17 bases between. CDR3 size: 16 residues. CDR1 and CDR2 (germline): LGHNA, YNFKEQ. The CDR3 region is CASSQDGRGGRDEQFF. The CDR3 DNA reads as TGTGCCAGCAGCCAAGATGGTAGGGGGGGACGCGATGAGCAGTTCTTC.

V gene TRBV10-3 combines with J gene TRBJ2-1, with 9 bases identical to TRBD1. The CDR3 extends over 18 amino acids. In germline, CDR1 is ENHRY, CDR2 SYGVKD. Trimming removed 5 bases from V and 8 bases from J; junction bases left unmatched: 19. The CDR3 DNA is TGTGCCATCAGTCGTCCCGGGACAGGGATCGGTATTAGGGATGAGCAGTTCTTC. It encodes CAISRPGTGIGIRDEQFF.

The chain combines TRBV9 with TRBJ2-2; D tentatively fits TRBD1 or TRBD2 (6 bases each). Looked up from germline, CDR1 is SGDLS and CDR2 is YYNGEE. The CDR3 is 15 residues long. V lost 0 bases and J 6 bases, leaving 12 bases between the germline ends. CDR3 sequence (DNA): TGTGCCAGCAGCGTAGAGGGGGGAGGACCCGGGGAGCTGTTTTTT. This sequence encodes CASSVEGGGPGELFF.

The chain combines TRBV11-2 with TRBJ2-1; TRBD1 matches at 11 bases. Unmatched junction bases numbered 4, after V lost 0 bases and J lost 0 bases. There are 18 residues in the CDR3. Germline V lookup: CDR1 SGHAT, CDR2 FQNNGV. The chain's CDR3 is CASSLDRGTGGSYNEQFF. DNA for the CDR3: TGTGCCAGCAGCTTAGATCGAGGGACAGGGGGCTCCTACAATGAGCAGTTCTTC.

The chain joins TRBV15 to TRBJ1-4, with a tentative D call TRBD1 (5 bases). Trimming stripped 5 bases from V and 4 bases from J, with 8 bases between. The CDR3 runs 13 residues. Germline values: CDR1 LNHNV, CDR2 YYDKDF (reference sequence). CDR3 DNA: TGTGCCACCAGCGGGGGGAGTAATGAAAAACTGTTTTTT. Translated, it gives CATSGGSNEKLFF.

This sequence joins TRBV19 and TRBJ2-5, with D maybe TRBD1 (5 bases). The CDR3 runs to 14 residues. Germline V gene data show CDR1 as LNHDA and CDR2 as SQIVND (reference sequence). V lost 5 bases and J 5 bases, leaving 15 bases between the germline ends. In DNA, the CDR3 is TGTGCCAGTAGTCAGGATCCAGGGTGGGAGACCCAGTACTTC. This translates into CASSQDPGWETQYF. The full variable domain, rest sourced from reference TRBV19 and TRBJ2-5, is DGGITQSPKYLFRKEGQNVTLSCEQNLNHDAMYWYRQDPGQGLRLIYYSQIVNDFQKGDIAEGYSVSREKKESFPLTVTSAQKNPTAFYLCASSQDPGWETQYFGPGTRLLVL.

CDR3 bases: TGTGCCAGTAGTTCCCAAGGGAGGATTGTAAATGAGCAGTTCTTC. This encodes CASSSQGRIVNEQFF. The genes are TRBV19 and TRBJ2-1, with D perhaps matching TRBD2 (6 bases). Trimming shortened V by 5 bases and J by 7 bases, and 18 bases separated the two germline ends. CDR3 length equals 15 residues. The germline gives CDR1 LNHDA, CDR2 SQIVND (reference sequence). Together with reference TRBV19 and TRBJ2-1, the CDR3 gives the full variable domain: DGGITQSPKYLFRKEGQNVTLSCEQNLNHDAMYWYRQDPGQGLRLIYYSQIVNDFQKGDIAEGYSVSREKKESFPLTVTSAQKNPTAFYLCASSSQGRIVNEQFFGPGTRLTVL.

The chain employs TRBV24-1 and TRBJ1-5; TRBD1 agrees at 10 bases. J was trimmed by 6 bases and V by 6 bases; bases with no gene match: 10. Germline V lookup: CDR1 KGHDR, CDR2 SFDVKD. This CDR3 spans 16 amino acids. CDR3 in DNA: TGTGCCACCAGTCCCTCTCCGGGACAGGGGAGTCAGCCCCAGCATTTT. This gives the protein CATSPSPGQGSQPQHF.

This sequence joins TRBV7-9 and TRBJ2-3; D remains unclear. Germline V gene lookup returns CDR1 SEHNR and CDR2 FQNEAQ (reference sequence). Trimming shortened V by 1 base and J by 0 bases, and 11 bases separated the two germline ends. The CDR3 sequence is 16 residues long. CDR3: CASSLGDHGSTDTQYF. The CDR3 nucleotides read TGTGCCAGCAGCTTAGGTGATCATGGAAGCACAGATACGCAGTATTTT.

This chain connects TRBV3-1 (or the pseudogene TRBV3-2) to TRBJ2-5; D is undetermined. Germline CDR1 is LGHDT and CDR2 is YNNKEL (reference sequence). The ends were cut back, 2 bases at V and 3 bases at J, with 10 bases in the middle. The CDR3 is 14 residues long. The CDR3 coding sequence is TGTGCCAGCAGCCAACGCCGGGTGGAAGAGACCCAGTACTTC. It yields the protein CASSQRRVEETQYF.

The V and J genes are TRBV6-5 and TRBJ1-5; D gene unclear. Germline values: CDR1 MNHEY, CDR2 SVGAGI. Trimming shortened V by 4 bases and J by 3 bases, and 7 bases separated the two germline ends. This CDR3 has 13 amino acids. CDR3 amino acids: CASSSGNNQPQHF. The DNA of the CDR3 is TGTGCCAGCAGTTCGGGGAACAATCAGCCCCAGCATTTT.